This T cell receptor (beta chain) was recorded in a study of cytotoxic CD8 clonotypes in ibrutinib-treated CLL. The CDR3 runs to 14 residues. Germline CDR1 reads SGHRS; CDR2 reads YFSETQ. V shed 2 bases and J 6 bases; nucleotides not matched to a gene: 8. Roughly 2 micrograms of genomic DNA came from cryopreserved PBMCs for TCR beta libraries. The table came from immunoSEQ multiplex PCR; TCRdb's copy has only in-frame clones and leaves some out. The table lists roughly 220,000 clones, more than 75% of them singletons, with more than 9.5% in the top ten. With regard to this clone: The antigen is not known.

Findings and caveats of the study: Starting clonality was above that of age-matched healthy donors and tracked circulating CD8+ T-cell counts.

V and J are TRBV5-1 and TRBJ2-7; 7 bases are shared with TRBD1. Sequenced here: PBMCs, sampled after 12 months of ibrutinib treatment. This TCR was recovered from a human donor with chronic lymphocytic leukemia. As DNA, the CDR3 is TGCGCCAGCAGCTTTACACAGGGGATCGGCGAGCAGTACTTC. Translation gives CASSFTQGIGEQYF.